These 6 T cell receptor beta chains came from one sample sequenced in a study of T cell repertoires in cytomegalovirus infection. Using its own MiXCR run on the reads, TCRdb lists one record per CDR3 protein. Here the sample spans 570,000 or so distinct CDR3 sequences, around 40% being singletons. These TCRs are of unknown antigen specificity. The sequencing here drew on cultured PBMCs, taken from culture after CMV antigen stimulation. Receptor source: a human donor in good health (CMV status not recorded). Some clones in this sample may be carry-over from other donors' samples.

V gene TRBV4-1 combines with J gene TRBJ1-6; TRBD1 aligns across 9 bases. J gave up 8 bases and V 4 bases, and 6 bases lay outside the gene matches. The CDR3 has 15 amino acids. Germline assignment: CDR1 MGHRA and CDR2 YSYEKL. CDR3 bases: TGCGCCAGCAGCCCCCCGGGACAGGGTGATTCACCCCTCCACTTT. It is translated as CASSPPGQGDSPLHF.

Concerning this clonotype itself: One end of the junction is discordant with germline, which a read error may explain. The chain links TRBV7-2 to TRBJ2-7, with a tentative D call TRBD2 (6 bases). CDR1 is SGHTA and CDR2 is FQGNSA in the germline V gene. The CDR3 covers 14 residues. For the CDR3, the DNA is TGTGCCAGCAGCTTAGAGATGTTCGGGAGTCGAGCGACCTTC. It specifies CASSLEMFGSRATF.

The V and J genes are TRBV7-6 and TRBJ2-1; maybe TRBD2 (6 bases). Germline V gives CDR1 SGHVS, CDR2 FNYEAQ. The CDR3 covers 12 residues. V was trimmed by 8 bases and J by 8 bases, leaving 13 bases between them. The CDR3 DNA reads TGTGCCAGCGGACGGGGGAAGGATGAGCAGTTCTTC. It codes for CASGRGKDEQFF.

This clonotype was counted once. The J gene is TRBJ1-1, the V gene TRBV12-3 or TRBV12-4, with 7 bases lining up with TRBD1. The CDR3 runs to 15 residues. The V segment lost 4 bases and the J segment 4 bases; nucleotides outside the gene matches: 9. CDR3 loop: CASSSRGRGGTEAFF. Written as DNA, the CDR3 is TGTGCCAGCAGTTCCAGGGGGAGAGGAGGCACTGAAGCTTTCTTT.

The rearrangement links TRBV5-4 to TRBJ2-2, with D perhaps TRBD1 (5 bases). The CDR3 runs to 15 residues. Germline CDR1 is SGHNT and CDR2 is YYREEE (reference sequence). V lost 4 bases, J lost 6 bases, and 16 bases lay in between. The CDR3 coding sequence is TGTGCCAGCAGCCCACCCCAGGGTCCTGCCGGGGAGCTGTTTTTT. Translating gives CASSPPQGPAGELFF.

V usage is TRBV4-2 and J usage is TRBJ2-5, with D possibly matching TRBD2 (5 bases). The CDR3 has 13 amino acids. CDR1 and CDR2 from the germline V gene are LGHNA and YNFKEQ. V was trimmed by 4 bases and J by 3 bases, leaving 9 bases between them. The CDR3 reads CASSRGLEETQYF. As DNA, the CDR3 is TGTGCCAGCAGCCGCGGACTGGAAGAGACCCAGTACTTC.